The entry that follows covers one TCR beta chain sequence. The sample originates from a study of T cells in Graves' hyperthyroidism and ophthalmopathy. The TCR beta CDR3 regions underwent amplification using RNA transcripts as the source. First-round RT-PCR targeting the TCR CDR3 was performed with the HTBI primer set. TCRdb ran MiXCR on the multiplex PCR reads and lists one entry per CDR3 protein. This sample carries around 600,000 distinct CDR3 sequences, about a sixth of them seen once, and the ten largest clones take around 7.3%. Trimming cost V 7 bases and J 6 bases; bases outside gene matches: 7. The CDR3 runs 13 residues. Germline V lookup: CDR1 DFQATT, CDR2 SNEGSKA (reference sequence).

The sequenced material came from blood. The V and J genes are TRBV20-1 and TRBJ2-2, with 8 bases identical to TRBD2. The sequence was collected from a woman aged 25 to 39 with Graves' hyperthyroidism. The CDR3 region is CSVLSGSPGELFF. CDR3 sequence (DNA): TGCAGTGTTCTCAGCGGGAGTCCCGGGGAGCTGTTTTTT.